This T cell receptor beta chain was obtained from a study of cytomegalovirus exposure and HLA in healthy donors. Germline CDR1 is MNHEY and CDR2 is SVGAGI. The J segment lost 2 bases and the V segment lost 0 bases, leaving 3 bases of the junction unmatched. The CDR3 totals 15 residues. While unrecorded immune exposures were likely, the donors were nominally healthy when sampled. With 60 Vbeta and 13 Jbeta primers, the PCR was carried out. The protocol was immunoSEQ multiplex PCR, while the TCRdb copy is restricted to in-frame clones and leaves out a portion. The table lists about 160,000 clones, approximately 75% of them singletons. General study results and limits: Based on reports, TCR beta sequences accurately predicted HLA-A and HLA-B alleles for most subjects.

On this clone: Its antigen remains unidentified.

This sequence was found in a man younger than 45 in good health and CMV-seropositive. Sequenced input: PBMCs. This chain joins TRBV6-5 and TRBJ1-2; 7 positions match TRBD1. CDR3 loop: CASSYSTGDNYGYTF. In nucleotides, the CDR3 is TGTGCCAGCAGTTACTCAACAGGGGACAACTATGGCTACACCTTC.